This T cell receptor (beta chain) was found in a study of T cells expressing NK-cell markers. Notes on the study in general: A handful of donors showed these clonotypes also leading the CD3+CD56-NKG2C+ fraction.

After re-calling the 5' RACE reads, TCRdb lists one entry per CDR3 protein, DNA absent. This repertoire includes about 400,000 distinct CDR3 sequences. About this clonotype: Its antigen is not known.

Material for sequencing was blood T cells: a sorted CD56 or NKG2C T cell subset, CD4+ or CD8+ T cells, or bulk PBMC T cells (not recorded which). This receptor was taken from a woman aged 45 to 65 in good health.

CDR3 sequence: CSASSQGDSNQPQHF. The rearrangement joins TRBV20-1 to TRBJ1-5; TCRdb proposes TRBD1, but this gene call is untestable without DNA. CDR3 length: 15 amino acids. Germline lookup yields CDR1 DFQATT and CDR2 SNEGSKA (reference sequence).